This T cell receptor (beta chain) was identified in a study of shared clonotypes between healthy human individuals. Sequencing used immunoSEQ multiplex PCR; TCRdb keeps in-frame clones, though not all of them. The sample lists fewer than 1.4 million clones; around 78% were seen once. CDR3 length: 14 residues. The germline V and J ends were trimmed by 3 bases and 0 bases, with 8 bases remaining between them. The germline V gene encodes CDR1 GTSNPN and CDR2 SVGIG (reference sequence). The source material was memory CD4+ T cells from PBMCs. Subset in this sample: CD45RA-negative fraction. The chain employs TRBV30 and TRBJ2-2, with D possibly called TRBD1 or TRBD2 (5 bases each). The clonotype was recovered from a man between 18 and 35 years old in good health. Some clones in this sample may be carry-over from other donors' samples. This chain's CDR3 is CAWRRGPNTGELFF. CDR3 sequence (DNA): TGTGCCTGGAGGAGGGGACCGAACACCGGGGAGCTGTTTTTT.